A single sample is the source of the 20 T cell receptor beta chains below, sequenced in a study of T cell responses to AZD1222 COVID-19 vaccine. TCRdb keeps only in-frame clones here, not all; method: immunoSEQ multiplex PCR. In the table there are about 150,000 clones, roughly 91% of which are singletons. Sample: peripheral blood, taken on day 0 of AZD1222 vaccination. These receptors all stem from an adult in good health.

CDR3 region: CATSGSQNTGELFF. CDR3 in DNA: TGTGCCACCAGTGGGAGCCAGAACACCGGGGAGCTGTTTTTT. The J gene is TRBJ2-2, the V gene TRBV24-1; D not resolved. The length of the CDR3 is 14 residues. Germline assignment: CDR1 KGHDR and CDR2 SFDVKD. V was cut by 5 bases and J by 1 base, with 7 bases left in between.

This sequence joins TRBV4-1 and TRBJ2-1, with TRBD2 matching over 7 bases. Germline V gene data show CDR1 as MGHRA and CDR2 as YSYEKL. The ends lost 8 bases at V and 2 bases at J; junction bases unmatched: 12. This CDR3 contains 16 residues. The CDR3 is CASSGSGTITYNEQFF. In nucleotides, the CDR3 is TGCGCCAGCTCCGGTTCCGGGACTATAACCTACAATGAGCAGTTCTTC.

The chain links TRBV5-1 to TRBJ1-1; D call uncertain. The CDR3 covers 15 residues. The germline V gene encodes CDR1 SGHRS and CDR2 YFSETQ. Trimming removed 4 bases at V and 1 base at J, with 14 bases between. Here the CDR3 DNA reads TGCGCCAGCAGCCTAACTAGGACCCCGAACACTGAAGCTTTCTTT. It encodes CASSLTRTPNTEAFF.

This chain joins TRBV5-5 and TRBJ2-7; the match to TRBD1 covers 11 bases. This CDR3 region has 14 residues. Trimming took 2 bases from V and 3 from J; bases not matched to a gene: 1. Per the germline V gene, CDR1 is SGHKS and CDR2 is YYEKEE (reference sequence). CDR3 in DNA: TGTGCCAGCAGCTTCGGGACAGGGGGCTACGAGCAGTACTTC. Translation: CASSFGTGGYEQYF.

The CDR3 region is CASSYQDFPGKYGYTF. CDR3 sequence (DNA): TGTGCCAGCAGCTATCAGGACTTTCCAGGAAAATATGGCTACACCTTC. The chain uses TRBV7-9 and TRBJ1-2; D is unclear. Germline assignment: CDR1 SEHNR and CDR2 FQNEAQ (reference sequence). CDR3 length equals 16 residues. With 4 bases removed from V and 5 bases from J, the gap between germline ends came to 20 bases. Full variable domain (outside the CDR3, taken from reference TRBV7-9 and TRBJ1-2): DTGVSQNPRHKITKRGQNVTFRCDPISEHNRLYWYRQTLGQGPEFLTYFQNEAQLEKSRLLSDRFSAERPKGSFSTLEIQRTEQGDSAMYLCASSYQDFPGKYGYTFGSGTRLTVV.

The V gene is TRBV7-2, the J gene TRBJ1-6, with 7 nucleotides matching TRBD1. Germline V gene data show CDR1 as SGHTA and CDR2 as FQGNSA. The trim removed 5 bases at V and 6 bases at J, leaving 7 bases unmatched. The CDR3 loop spans 15 amino acids. CDR3 nucleotides: TGTGCCAGCAGCGTCCGGGACAGTCCTAATTCACCCCTCCACTTT. Residues: CASSVRDSPNSPLHF.

The gene calls are TRBV25-1 and TRBJ2-1; D might be TRBD1 (6 bases). This CDR3 contains 12 residues. Germline V gene lookup returns CDR1 MGHDK and CDR2 SYGVNS. Trimming removed 11 bases from V and 5 bases from J, with 13 bases in between. The CDR3 reads CAHKGQNNEQFF. CDR3 DNA: TGTGCCCATAAAGGACAGAACAATGAGCAGTTCTTC.

About this clone: A junction boundary mismatches the germline segment, possibly from a read error. The rearrangement uses TRBV6-1 and TRBJ1-6; TRBD1 is a possible D gene (5 bases). In germline, CDR1 is MNHNS, CDR2 SASEGT. This CDR3 is 13 amino acids long. The CDR3 is CASTERGGSPLHF. CDR3 coding DNA: TGTGCCAGCACTGAAAGGGGAGGCTCACCCCTCCACTTT.

The V call is TRBV7-6, the J call TRBJ2-7; 11 nucleotides agree with TRBD2. The CDR3 length is 16 residues. Trimming cost V 5 bases and J 2 bases; bases outside gene matches: 8. Looked up from germline, CDR1 is SGHVS and CDR2 is FNYEAQ. The CDR3 region has the DNA TGTGCCAGCAGCCCGGGGACTAGCGGCGAAACCTACGAGCAGTACTTC. Its translation: CASSPGTSGETYEQYF.

The rearrangement joins TRBV3-1 (or the pseudogene TRBV3-2) to TRBJ1-4; a weak D match, TRBD1 (6 bases). The CDR3 covers 17 residues. Germline V gives CDR1 LGHDT, CDR2 YNNKEL (reference sequence). V was shortened by 1 base and J by 5 bases, with 17 bases between the two germline ends. The CDR3 here is CASSQVATGSENEKLFF. The CDR3 DNA reads TGTGCCAGCAGCCAAGTTGCGACAGGCTCGGAGAATGAAAAACTGTTTTTT.

This sequence joins TRBV7-9 and TRBJ2-7; D is uncertain. Germline loops: CDR1 SEHNR, CDR2 FQNEAQ (reference sequence). Trimming removed 5 bases from V and 5 bases from J, with 10 bases in between. CDR3 length: 12 amino acids. The CDR3 bases are TGTGCCAGCAGCCAGTCAGGTGACGAGCAGTACTTC. Translation: CASSQSGDEQYF.

The chain joins TRBV11-3 to TRBJ1-1; D gene ambiguous. Germline loops: CDR1 SGHNT, CDR2 YENEEA. Trimming took 3 bases from V and 0 from J, leaving 11 bases between them. The CDR3 covers 15 residues. CDR3: CASSFSRALNTEAFF. The CDR3 region has the DNA TGTGCCAGCAGCTTTAGTAGGGCGTTGAACACTGAAGCTTTCTTT. Filled out from reference TRBV11-3 and TRBJ1-1, the complete variable domain reads EAGVVQSPRYKIIEKKQPVAFWCNPISGHNTLYWYLQNLGQGPELLIRYENEEAVDDSQLPKDRFSAERLKGVDSTLKIQPAELGDSAVYLCASSFSRALNTEAFFGQGTRLTVV.

The chain combines TRBV6-2 or TRBV6-3 with TRBJ2-7; 9 nucleotides match TRBD1. Trimming at V came to 5 bases and at J to 6 bases, leaving 2 bases not matched to a gene. This CDR3 is built from 12 residues. Germline CDR1 is MNHEY and CDR2 is SVGEGT. CDR3 in amino acids: CASSRTGVEQYF. The CDR3 nucleotides read TGTGCCAGCAGTAGGACAGGGGTCGAGCAGTACTTC.

V gene TRBV3-1 (or the pseudogene TRBV3-2) combines with J gene TRBJ2-5; no definite D call. Trimming removed 0 bases from V and 5 bases from J, with 13 bases in between. This CDR3 is 15 amino acids long. The germline V gene has CDR1 LGHDT and CDR2 YNNKEL (reference sequence). Here the CDR3 reads CASSQDARAPETQYF. The CDR3 coding sequence is TGTGCCAGCAGCCAAGATGCTAGAGCCCCGGAGACCCAGTACTTC.

The chain combines TRBV7-9 with TRBJ2-7; 8 nucleotides agree with TRBD1. Germline lookup yields CDR1 SEHNR and CDR2 FQNEAQ (reference sequence). Trimming took 5 bases from V and 6 from J; bases not matched to a gene: 6. This CDR3 spans 13 amino acids. The CDR3 protein is CASSADRGAEQYF. The CDR3 region has the DNA TGTGCCAGCAGCGCCGACAGGGGAGCCGAGCAGTACTTC.

The chain joins TRBV2 to TRBJ1-4; D is possibly TRBD1 (6 bases). From germline, CDR1 is SNHLY and CDR2 FYNNEI. This CDR3 has 14 residues. Trimming shortened V by 4 bases and J by 10 bases, and 16 bases separated the two germline ends. The CDR3 DNA reads TGTGCCAGCAGTGCCCCACAGGGTCGAGGAAAACTGTTTTTT. This encodes CASSAPQGRGKLFF. Using reference TRBV2 and TRBJ1-4 for the parts outside the CDR3, the full variable domain is EPEVTQTPSHQVTQMGQEVILRCVPISNHLYFYWYRQILGQKVEFLVSFYNNEISEKSEIFDDQFSVERPDGSNFTLKIRSTKLEDSAMYFCASSAPQGRGKLFFGSGTQLSVL.

This chain links TRBV6-5 with TRBJ2-1; D remains ambiguous. CDR1 is MNHEY and CDR2 is SVGAGI in the germline V gene. The CDR3 contains 10 residues. Trimming shortened V by 6 bases and J by 6 bases, and 3 bases separated the two germline ends. The CDR3 region has the DNA TGTGCCAGCAGGGGCAATGAGCAGTTCTTC. Translation: CASRGNEQFF.

The gene calls are TRBV29-1 and TRBJ2-3; D not resolved. Trimming removed 4 bases from V and 4 bases from J, with 6 bases in between. This CDR3 comprises 11 residues. Germline CDR1 and CDR2: SQVTM and ANQGSEA. In nucleotides, the CDR3 is TGCAGCGTTGTAATGGCAGATACGCAGTATTTT. Amino acid sequence: CSVVMADTQYF.

The rearrangement uses TRBV3-1 (or the pseudogene TRBV3-2) and TRBJ1-6; D not certain. The length of the CDR3 is 15 residues. Trimming took off 3 bases at V and 9 bases at J, with 15 bases between the two ends. Germline loops: CDR1 LGHDT, CDR2 YNNKEL (reference sequence). Here the CDR3 reads CASSQSVVGISPLHF. The CDR3 DNA reads as TGTGCCAGCAGCCAGTCAGTTGTTGGCATTTCACCCCTCCACTTT.

The chain recombines TRBV12-3 or TRBV12-4 with TRBJ1-2; unclear D gene. V was pared by 1 base and J by 8 bases, with 11 bases between. The CDR3 covers 13 residues. CDR3 DNA: TGTGCCAGCAGTTTAGACGTGGACTTGGGCTACACCTTC. Protein sequence: CASSLDVDLGYTF.